This T cell receptor beta chain was sequenced for a study of cytomegalovirus exposure and HLA in healthy donors. Study-wide findings and caveats: Relative to the roughly 640-donor mean, N-insertions were reportedly fewer in an Asian-associated ancestry cluster in a later analysis. A missense variant in DCLRE1C was later tied to TCR beta V- and J-gene trimming. The study listed 164 cytomegalovirus-associated TCR beta chains.

The sample holds a few counts of this clone. Antigen unknown. PCR involved 60 Vbeta and 13 Jbeta primers. The table came from immunoSEQ multiplex PCR; TCRdb's copy has only in-frame clones and leaves some out. The table records about 160,000 clones, roughly 82% of them present only once. This CDR3 region has 15 residues. Germline V gene data show CDR1 as MNHEY and CDR2 as SMNVEV (reference sequence). The J segment lost 4 bases and the V segment lost 6 bases, leaving 10 bases of the junction unmatched. The J gene is TRBJ1-2, the V gene TRBV27, with 8 bases aligning to TRBD1. Sequencing was performed on PBMCs. The TCR comes from a girl aged 10 to 17 in good health and CMV-seropositive. CDR3 DNA: TGTGCCAGCAGGACGAGACAGGGGAGCAGCTATGGCTACACCTTC. It translates to CASRTRQGSSYGYTF.